The 8 T cell receptor beta chains in this list originate from one sample, sequenced in a study of T cell clonality in common variable immunodeficiency. The assay was immunoSEQ multiplex PCR, and TCRdb's table has in-frame clones only and misses some. The table records tens of thousands of clones without singletons, the ten largest covering roughly 3.5%. Sequenced: peripheral blood mononuclear cells. The source of these receptors is a person between 18 and 75 years old in good health.

Ten or more counts support this clone. Coverage ceases 3 residues before the CDR3 finishes, and the germline J gene fills in the end. The V call is TRBV2, the J call TRBJ2-1; a possible D gene is TRBD2 (6 bases). Trimming shortened V by 1 base and J by 8 bases, and 9 bases separated the two germline ends. The CDR3 covers 13 residues. Germline V CDR1 and CDR2: SNHLY, FYNNEI. The CDR3 loop is CASSEGWGDEQFF. Incomplete CDR3 DNA: TGTGCCAGCAGTGAAGGGTGGGGGGATGAG.

This clone was seen repeatedly, ten times or more. The CDR3 end is not reached by the read, which stops 3 residues before it; the germline J gene fills it in. The V gene is TRBV7-3, the J gene TRBJ2-2; 8 positions agree with TRBD1. Germline values: CDR1 SGHTA, CDR2 FQGTGA. There are 13 residues in the CDR3. After removal of 4 bases from V and 5 bases from J, the junction contained 0 bases not matched to a gene. The CDR3 spells CASSWTGTGELFF. CDR3 DNA (partial): TGTGCCAGCAGCTGGACAGGGACCGGGGAG.

This clone was recorded at least ten times. Read sequence stops 3 residues before the CDR3 end, and the germline J gene provides the missing end. The chain recombines TRBV5-1 with TRBJ1-2; 12 bases align to TRBD1. Germline V gene lookup returns CDR1 SGHRS and CDR2 YFSETQ. V lost 4 bases, J lost 7 bases, and 2 bases stayed unmatched. The CDR3 spans 13 residues. CDR3 residues: CASSGGQGAGYTF. Partial CDR3 DNA: TGCGCCAGCAGCGGGGGACAGGGGGCTGGC.

This clone was seen at least ten times. The CDR3 extends 3 residues past the end of the read, so its final part is completed from the germline J gene. The gene calls are TRBV20-1 and TRBJ1-4, with D possibly matching TRBD1 (6 bases). V was clipped by 6 bases and J by 7 bases, with 15 bases between them. Germline assignment: CDR1 DFQATT and CDR2 SNEGSKA (reference sequence). The CDR3 loop spans 13 amino acids. The covered CDR3 bases are TGCAGTGCCCTAGGGGGGGGGCCTGAAAAA. Protein product: CSALGGGPEK. In full, the CDR3 is CSALGGGPEKLFF.

As to this clone: One end of the junction fails to match germline, which may point to a read error. The read ends 3 residues early relative to the CDR3; the germline J gene fills the gap. Other DNA sequences from this sample encode an identical CDR3 as well. This chain joins TRBV7-2 and TRBJ1-3, with D possibly matching TRBD1 (5 bases). The CDR3 is 15 amino acids. Looked up from germline, CDR1 is SGHTA and CDR2 is FQGNSA. The CDR3 spells CASSLARRGRNTIYF. Incomplete CDR3 DNA: TGTGCCAGCAGCTTAGCGAGGAGGGGCCGAAACACG.

This clone occurred many times. The read terminates 3 residues ahead of where the CDR3 ends, so the germline J gene completes it. The V and J genes are TRBV20-1 and TRBJ2-2; TRBD2 matches at 7 bases. CDR3 length: 15 amino acids. In germline, CDR1 is DFQATT, CDR2 SNEGSKA (reference sequence). V trimming: 3 bases; J trimming: 0 bases; junction bases outside the gene matches: 4. The sequenced part of the CDR3 DNA is TGCAGTGCTAGGTTGGGGGGGACGAACACCGGGGAG. Translated: CSARLGGTNTGE. The whole CDR3 protein is CSARLGGTNTGELFF.

This clone has at least ten counts. The read halts 3 residues ahead of the CDR3 end, with the missing end drawn from the germline J gene. The genes are TRBV20-1 and TRBJ2-3; D might be TRBD1 (5 bases). Germline V gene data show CDR1 as DFQATT and CDR2 as SNEGSKA (reference sequence). V was pared by 2 bases and J by 6 bases, with 12 bases between. This CDR3 contains 13 residues. The CDR3 sequence: CSARRQRLDTQYF. The CDR3 DNA, read in part, is TGCAGTGCTAGAAGACAGAGACTCGATACG.

This clone was observed many times. The missing CDR3 end, 3 residues past where the read stops, is filled in from the germline J gene. The rearrangement joins TRBV20-1 to TRBJ1-4; 7 nucleotides line up with TRBD1. Trimming at V came to 5 bases and at J to 7 bases, leaving 10 bases not matched to a gene. The CDR3 runs to 14 residues. Germline loops: CDR1 DFQATT, CDR2 SNEGSKA (reference sequence). This CDR3 reads CSARIQGGSEKLFF. The CDR3 bases that were read are TGCAGTGCTCGCATTCAGGGGGGAAGTGAAAAA.